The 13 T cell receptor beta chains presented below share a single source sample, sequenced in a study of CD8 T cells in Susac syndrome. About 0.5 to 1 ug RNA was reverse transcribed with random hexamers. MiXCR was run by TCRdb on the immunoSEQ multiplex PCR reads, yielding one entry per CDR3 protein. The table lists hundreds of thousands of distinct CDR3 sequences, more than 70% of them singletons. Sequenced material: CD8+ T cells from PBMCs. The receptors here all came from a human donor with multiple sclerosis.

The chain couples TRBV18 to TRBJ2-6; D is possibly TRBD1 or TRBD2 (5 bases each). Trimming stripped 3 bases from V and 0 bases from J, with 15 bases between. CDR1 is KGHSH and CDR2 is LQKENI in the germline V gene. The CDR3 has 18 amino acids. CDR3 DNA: TGTGCCAGCTCACCCCTCGGGACGGAGAGCTCTGGGGCCAACGTCCTGACTTTC. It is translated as CASSPLGTESSGANVLTF.

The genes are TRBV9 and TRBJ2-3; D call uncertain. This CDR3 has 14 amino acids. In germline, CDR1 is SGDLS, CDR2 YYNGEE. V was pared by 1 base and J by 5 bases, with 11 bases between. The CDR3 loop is CASSVHPAGDTQYF. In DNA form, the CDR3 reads TGTGCCAGCAGCGTACATCCAGCTGGAGATACGCAGTATTTT.

The CDR3: CASTPTDLSSSYEQYF. DNA of the CDR3: TGTGCCAGCACCCCGACTGATTTGTCGAGCTCCTACGAGCAGTACTTC. The chain has TRBV9 and TRBJ2-7, with D hard to call. V was shortened by 6 bases and J by 0 bases, with 19 bases between the two germline ends. The CDR3 length is 16 residues. CDR1 SGDLS and CDR2 YYNGEE come from the germline V gene.

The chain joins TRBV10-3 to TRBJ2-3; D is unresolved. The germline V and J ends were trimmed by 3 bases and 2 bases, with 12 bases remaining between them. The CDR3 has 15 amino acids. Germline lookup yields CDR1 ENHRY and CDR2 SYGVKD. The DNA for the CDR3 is TGTGCCATCAGTGATTTGTTTACAGACACAGATACGCAGTATTTT. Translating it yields CAISDLFTDTDTQYF.

The CDR3 here is CATSAPGAADTQYF. The CDR3 nucleotides are TGTGCCACCAGTGCGCCAGGGGCAGCCGATACGCAGTATTTT. This sequence joins TRBV24-1 and TRBJ2-3; TRBD1 is a possible D gene (6 bases). This CDR3 spans 14 amino acids. Germline CDR1 KGHDR, CDR2 SFDVKD. The V end lost 5 bases, the J end lost 6 bases, and 14 bases lay between the germline ends.

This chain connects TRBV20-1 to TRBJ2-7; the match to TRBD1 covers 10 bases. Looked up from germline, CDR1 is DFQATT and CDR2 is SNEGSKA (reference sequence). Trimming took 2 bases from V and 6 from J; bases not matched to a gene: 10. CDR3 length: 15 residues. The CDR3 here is CSARNSGTGDSEQYF. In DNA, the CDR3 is TGCAGTGCTAGAAATTCCGGGACAGGGGATTCCGAGCAGTACTTC.

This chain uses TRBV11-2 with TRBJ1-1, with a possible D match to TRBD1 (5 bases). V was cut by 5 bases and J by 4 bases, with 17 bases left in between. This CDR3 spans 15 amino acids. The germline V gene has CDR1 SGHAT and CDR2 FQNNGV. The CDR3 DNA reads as TGTGCCAGCAGCCCGTTTGGGGGAATATTCACTGAAGCTTTCTTT. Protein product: CASSPFGGIFTEAFF.

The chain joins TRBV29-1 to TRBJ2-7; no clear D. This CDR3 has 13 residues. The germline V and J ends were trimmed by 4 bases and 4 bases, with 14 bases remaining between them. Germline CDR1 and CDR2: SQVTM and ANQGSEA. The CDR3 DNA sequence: TGCAGCGTTGTAACAGAATTGAGGTACGAGCAGTACTTC. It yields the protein CSVVTELRYEQYF.

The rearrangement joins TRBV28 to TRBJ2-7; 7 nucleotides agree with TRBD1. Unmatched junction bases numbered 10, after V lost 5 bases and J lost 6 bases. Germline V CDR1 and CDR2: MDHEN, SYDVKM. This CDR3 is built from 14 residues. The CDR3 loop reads CASSATTGWFEQYF. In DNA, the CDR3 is TGTGCCAGCAGTGCCACGACAGGGTGGTTCGAGCAGTACTTC.

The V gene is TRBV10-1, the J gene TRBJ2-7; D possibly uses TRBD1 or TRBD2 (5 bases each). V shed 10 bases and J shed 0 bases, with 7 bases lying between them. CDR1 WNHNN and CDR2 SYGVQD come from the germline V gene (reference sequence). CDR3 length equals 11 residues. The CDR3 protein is CANGTSYEQYF. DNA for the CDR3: TGCGCCAACGGGACCTCCTACGAGCAGTACTTC.

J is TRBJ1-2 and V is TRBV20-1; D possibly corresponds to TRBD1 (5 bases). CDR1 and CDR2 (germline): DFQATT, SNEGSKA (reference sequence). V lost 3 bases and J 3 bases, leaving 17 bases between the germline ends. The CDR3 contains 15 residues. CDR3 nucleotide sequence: TGCAGTGCTAGTCACCCCGCAGGGATCCACTATGGCTACACCTTC. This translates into CSASHPAGIHYGYTF.

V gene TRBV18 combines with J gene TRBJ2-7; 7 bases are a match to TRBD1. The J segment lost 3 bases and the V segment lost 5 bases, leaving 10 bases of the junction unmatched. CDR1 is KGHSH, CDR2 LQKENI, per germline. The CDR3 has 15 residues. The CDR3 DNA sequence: TGTGCCAGCTCAGGTCGACAGGGAACCTACTACGAGCAGTACTTC. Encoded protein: CASSGRQGTYYEQYF.

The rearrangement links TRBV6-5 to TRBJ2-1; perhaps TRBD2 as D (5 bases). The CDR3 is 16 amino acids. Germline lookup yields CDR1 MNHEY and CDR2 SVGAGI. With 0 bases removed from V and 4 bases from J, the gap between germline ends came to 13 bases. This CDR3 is CASSYSALDEYNEQFF. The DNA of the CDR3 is TGTGCCAGCAGTTACTCGGCACTAGACGAGTACAATGAGCAGTTCTTC.